This TCR beta chain comes out of a study of human T cells and chemical hapten exposure. Germline V gene lookup returns CDR1 SGHNT and CDR2 YYREEE (reference sequence). The CDR3 is 15 residues long. The junction had 5 bases not matched to a gene; V was cut back by 4 bases and J by 1 base. Stated time point: healthy volunteer bleed at 2 weeks. Total RNA was isolated from unfractionated whole blood. It was the library that attached unique molecular identifiers to individual cDNA molecules. TCRdb itself ran the RACE reads through MiXCR, one entry per CDR3 protein. The repertoire includes tens of thousands of distinct CDR3 sequences, around 9% of them detected once, and about 3% sits in the top ten.

The sequence derives from a female donor in good health. Some clones in this sample may be carry-over from other donors' samples. This chain joins TRBV5-4 and TRBJ2-7; 10 bases are shared with TRBD2. Sequencing was done on a sample of whole blood. The CDR3 bases are TGTGCCAGCAGCCCTAAAGCGGGAGGGTCCTACGAGCAGTACTTC. As protein: CASSPKAGGSYEQYF.